This T cell receptor beta chain appears in the sequencing data of a study of blood T cell repertoires in COVID-19. In the study overall: Acute and convalescent COVID-19 samples came from the United States, Italy and Spain. The cDNA or gDNA used as material had been derived from T cells, B-cell-depleted T cells, or PBMCs.

Authors' analysis steps: Using reference gene primer amplification, nucleated cell counts were estimated. This table comes from immunoSEQ multiplex PCR, and its TCRdb copy is limited to in-frame clones, with some not included. The D gene and trimming were derived from the DNA, and the V and J assignments and clone size from that table. Of roughly 330,000 clones listed, roughly 90% were seen once; the top ten hold 6.4%. The V gene lost 5 bases and the J gene lost 9 bases, with 14 bases spanning the gap. Germline CDR1 SGHAT, CDR2 FQDESV (reference sequence). The CDR3 contains 13 residues. This clonotype originated in a man aged 18 to 29 who had recovered from COVID-19. The sample comprised peripheral blood. The chain employs TRBV11-1 and TRBJ2-4; a possible D gene is TRBD2 (5 bases). For the CDR3, the DNA is TGTGCCAGCAGCCGAGTTCTGGGGAGCATTCAGTACTTC. It codes for CASSRVLGSIQYF.